This section outlines one T cell receptor beta chain sequence together with its context. Random hexamers were used to reverse transcribe an amount of about 0.5 to 1 ug RNA. TCRdb processed the immunoSEQ multiplex PCR reads anew with MiXCR; each CDR3 protein has one entry. The sample shows 150,000 or so distinct CDR3 sequences, about 93% of them seen only once. This sample was taken from a study of CD8 T cells in Susac syndrome. The CDR3 is 12 residues long. CDR1 SGHRS and CDR2 YFSETQ come from the germline V gene. Trimming took 0 bases from V and 15 from J, leaving 13 bases between them. The source of this sequence is a human donor in good health. The sample was CD4+ T cells from PBMCs. The chain joins TRBV5-1 to TRBJ2-1; D is uncertain. DNA for the CDR3: TGCGCCAGCAGCTTGGCCAGGCCGCCCCCGTTCTTC. Its protein product is CASSLARPPPFF.